This T cell receptor beta chain stems from a study of T cell clusters in autoimmune cytopenias. TRB rearrangements were amplified by touch-down multiplex PCR with mixed TRB-A/B primers. TCRdb re-called the multiplex PCR reads and catalogs CDR3 proteins one per entry, DNA excluded. The sample table sets out 3,000 or so distinct CDR3 sequences. Points on this clonotype: No antigen is known for it.

The CDR3 totals 15 residues. Germline lookup yields CDR1 LNHDA and CDR2 SQIVND (reference sequence). TRB amplification used approximately 250 ng of peripheral blood genomic DNA. Study-level points and caveats: Primary autoimmune cytopenia patients appeared to lack physiological T cell clusters present in healthy donors.

Sample: peripheral blood. The source of this sequence is a human donor with an autoimmune cytopenia or autoimmune hepatitis (not recorded which). This rearrangement joins TRBV19 to TRBJ1-2. The CDR3 reads CASSGGSRDPYGYTF.